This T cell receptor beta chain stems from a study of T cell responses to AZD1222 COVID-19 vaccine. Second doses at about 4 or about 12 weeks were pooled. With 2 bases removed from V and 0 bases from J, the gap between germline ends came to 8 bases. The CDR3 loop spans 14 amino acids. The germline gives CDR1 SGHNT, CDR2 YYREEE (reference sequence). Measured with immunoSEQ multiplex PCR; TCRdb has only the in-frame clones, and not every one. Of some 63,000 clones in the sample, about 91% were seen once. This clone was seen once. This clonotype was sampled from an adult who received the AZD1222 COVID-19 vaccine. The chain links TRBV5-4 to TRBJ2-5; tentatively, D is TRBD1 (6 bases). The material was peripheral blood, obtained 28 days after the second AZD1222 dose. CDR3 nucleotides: TGTGCCAGCAGCTTACAGGGAAACCAAGAGACCCAGTACTTC. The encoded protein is CASSLQGNQETQYF.